The 13 T cell receptor beta chains in this list originate from one sample, sequenced in a study of blood T cell repertoires in COVID-19 (dated by TCRdb to 2018 to 2020). The library was built by means of the immunoSEQ multiplex PCR assay. TCRdb stores this immuneACCESS table with in-frame sequences only. Part of the clones is absent; in the studies checked, under half of the shortfall reflects unresolved V genes, and no reason is known for the rest. The sample has 50,000 or so clones on record, roughly 88% of them singletons. 20% to 25% of the sample is in the top ten clones. Material: peripheral blood. Source of these receptors: an elderly woman with acute or convalescent COVID-19.

This clone was observed a single time. This chain joins TRBV23-1 and TRBJ2-7; TRBD1 aligns across 10 bases. TRBV23-1 is sorted into the ORF group, with uncertain function. The CDR3 is 16 residues long. The V segment lost 0 bases and the J segment 6 bases; nucleotides outside the gene matches: 8. CDR3 DNA sequence: TGCGCCAGCAGTCAATCATGTGACAGGGGGCGAAGCGAGCAGTACGTC. Translated, it gives CASSQSCDRGRSEQYV.

The rearrangement joins TRBV19 to TRBJ1-2, with 10 positions matching TRBD1. This CDR3 comprises 14 residues. V lost 3 bases to trimming and J lost 7 bases; unmatched junction nucleotides: 5. Germline values: CDR1 LNHDA, CDR2 SQIVND (reference sequence). The CDR3 nucleotides read TGTGCCAGTAGTATCCCCGGGACAGGGGTTGGCTACACCTTC. Translation: CASSIPGTGVGYTF.

The gene calls are TRBV3-1 (or the pseudogene TRBV3-2) and TRBJ2-3, with 9 bases fitting TRBD1. V trimming: 4 bases; J trimming: 9 bases; junction bases outside the gene matches: 8. Germline V lookup: CDR1 LGHDT, CDR2 YNNKEL (reference sequence). The CDR3 runs 14 residues. For the CDR3, the DNA is TGTGCCAGCAGCCGTATACAGGGGGCGGTGACGCAGTATTTT. The encoded protein is CASSRIQGAVTQYF.

The V and J genes are TRBV5-1 and TRBJ2-2; 8 positions match TRBD1. The CDR3 has 15 amino acids. Germline V CDR1 and CDR2: SGHRS, YFSETQ. V lost 7 bases and J lost 3; bases outside the gene matches: 8. The CDR3 DNA follows: TGCGCCAGCTCCATTCAGGGGGCGTACACCGGGGAGCTGTTTTTT. This sequence encodes CASSIQGAYTGELFF.

This chain joins TRBV10-3 and TRBJ1-5; 10 bases are shared with TRBD1. V trimming: 3 bases; J trimming: 6 bases; junction bases outside the gene matches: 2. Germline CDR1 and CDR2: ENHRY and SYGVKD. The CDR3 has 14 residues. In DNA form, the CDR3 reads TGTGCCATCAGTGATGGGACAGGGGTTCAGCCCCAGCATTTT. Translated: CAISDGTGVQPQHF.

The chain employs TRBV5-4 and TRBJ1-5, with TRBD1 matching 7 bases. V was clipped by 1 base and J by 6 bases; unmatched bases: 4. The CDR3 runs 14 residues. CDR1 is SGHNT, CDR2 YYREEE, per germline (reference sequence). In nucleotides, the CDR3 is TGTGCCAGCAGCTTGAAGGGGGCTAGTCAGCCCCAGCATTTT. This translates into CASSLKGASQPQHF.

The gene calls are TRBV12-5 and TRBJ1-2; D might be TRBD1 (6 bases). The germline CDR1 and CDR2 sequences are LGHNT and FRNRAP. The V end lost 6 bases, the J end lost 4 bases, and 12 bases lay between the germline ends. The CDR3 runs to 13 residues. CDR3 bases: TGTGCTAGTGGCCCCGGACAGAGCTATGGCTACACCTTC. Encoded protein: CASGPGQSYGYTF.

V gene TRBV7-3 combines with J gene TRBJ2-7; D is unclear. The germline V gene encodes CDR1 SGHTA and CDR2 FQGTGA. V dropped 2 bases and J dropped 3 bases, with 11 bases sitting between them. CDR3 length equals 14 residues. This CDR3 is CASSLSWPLYEQYV. The CDR3, as DNA: TGTGCCAGCAGCTTATCGTGGCCCCTCTACGAGCAGTACGTC.

The gene calls are TRBV2 and TRBJ2-1; 8 nucleotides line up with TRBD2. J lost 1 base, V lost 6 bases, and 5 bases had no gene match. CDR3 length equals 15 residues. Germline loops: CDR1 SNHLY, CDR2 FYNNEI. CDR3 coding DNA: TGTGCCAGCAGGAATAGCGGGAATTCCTACAATGAGCAGTTCTTC. Translated: CASRNSGNSYNEQFF.

V and J are TRBV19 and TRBJ2-5; a weak D match, TRBD2 (5 bases). The germline V gene encodes CDR1 LNHDA and CDR2 SQIVND (reference sequence). This CDR3 region has 16 residues. V shed 5 bases and J shed 1 base, with 17 bases lying between them. CDR3 in DNA: TGTGCCAGTAGTCCAATCAGGACTGCGGCCCAAGAGACCCAGTACTTC. This gives the protein CASSPIRTAAQETQYF.

V usage is TRBV28 and J usage is TRBJ1-2; tentatively, D is TRBD1 (6 bases). This CDR3 comprises 13 residues. The V end lost 2 bases, the J end lost 5 bases, and 9 bases lay between the germline ends. CDR1 is MDHEN, CDR2 SYDVKM, per germline. In DNA form, the CDR3 reads TGTGCCAGCAGTTTAGGGGGGGCATATGGCTACACCTTC. It specifies CASSLGGAYGYTF.

The gene calls are TRBV24-1 and TRBJ2-1, with 7 nucleotides matching TRBD2. Germline V CDR1 and CDR2: KGHDR, SFDVKD. The J segment lost 7 bases and the V segment lost 4 bases, leaving 6 bases of the junction unmatched. CDR3 length equals 14 residues. As DNA, the CDR3 is TGTGCCACCAGTGAAGGGTGGGGGGGGAATGAGCAGTTCTTC. Protein sequence: CATSEGWGGNEQFF.

This clone was recorded once. V usage is TRBV6-6 and J usage is TRBJ2-1; possible D gene TRBD2, 5 bases. V lost 7 bases and J lost 3, with 16 bases in between. The CDR3 is 15 amino acids. CDR1 and CDR2 (germline): MNHNY, SVGAGI (reference sequence). The CDR3 is CASTLSGSFYNEQFF. The DNA for the CDR3 is TGTGCCAGCACTTTAAGCGGAAGTTTCTACAATGAGCAGTTCTTC.